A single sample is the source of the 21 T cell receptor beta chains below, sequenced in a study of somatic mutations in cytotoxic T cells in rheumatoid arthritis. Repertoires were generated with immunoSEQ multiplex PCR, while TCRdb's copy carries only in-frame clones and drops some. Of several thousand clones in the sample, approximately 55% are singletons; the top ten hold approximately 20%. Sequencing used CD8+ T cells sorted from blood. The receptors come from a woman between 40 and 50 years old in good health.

The CDR3 loop is CASSFGSLPNEQFF. CDR3 bases: TGTGCCAGCAGTTTCGGGTCGCTCCCTAATGAGCAGTTCTTC. This chain links TRBV27 with TRBJ2-1; D ambiguous. V was clipped by 3 bases and J by 7 bases, with 13 bases between them. The CDR3 runs 14 residues. CDR1 and CDR2 (germline): MNHEY, SMNVEV (reference sequence).

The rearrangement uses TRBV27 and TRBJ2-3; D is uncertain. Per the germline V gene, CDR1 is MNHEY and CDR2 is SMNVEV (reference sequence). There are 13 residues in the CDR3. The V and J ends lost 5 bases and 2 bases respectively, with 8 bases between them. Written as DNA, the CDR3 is TGTGCCAGCAGTAGAGTACCCACAGATACGCAGTATTTT. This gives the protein CASSRVPTDTQYF.

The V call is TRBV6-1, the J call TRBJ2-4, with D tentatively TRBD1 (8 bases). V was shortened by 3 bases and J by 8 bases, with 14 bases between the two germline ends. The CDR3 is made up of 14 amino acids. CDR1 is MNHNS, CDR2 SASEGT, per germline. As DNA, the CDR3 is TGTGCCAGCAGTGAGAGCACAGGGGGGGACATTCAGTACTTC. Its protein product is CASSESTGGDIQYF.

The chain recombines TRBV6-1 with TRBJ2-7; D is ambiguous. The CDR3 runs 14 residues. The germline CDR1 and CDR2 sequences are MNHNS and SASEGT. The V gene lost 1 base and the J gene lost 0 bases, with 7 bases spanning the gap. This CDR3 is CASSEGLSSYEQYF. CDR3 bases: TGTGCCAGCAGTGAAGGGCTGAGCTCCTACGAGCAGTACTTC.

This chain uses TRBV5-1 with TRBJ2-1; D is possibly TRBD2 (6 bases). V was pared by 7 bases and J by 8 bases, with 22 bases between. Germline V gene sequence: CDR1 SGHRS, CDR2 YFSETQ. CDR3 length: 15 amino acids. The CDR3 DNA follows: TGCGCCAGCGGGGTAGGTAGCGGCCTTAAGGATGAGCAGTTCTTC. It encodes CASGVGSGLKDEQFF.

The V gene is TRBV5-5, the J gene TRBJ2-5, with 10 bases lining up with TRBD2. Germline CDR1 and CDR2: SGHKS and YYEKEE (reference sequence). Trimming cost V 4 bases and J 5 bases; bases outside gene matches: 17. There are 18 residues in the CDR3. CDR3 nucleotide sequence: TGTGCCAGCAGCACTGGGCCACGGCTAGCGGGAGTTCAGGAGACCCAGTACTTC. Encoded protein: CASSTGPRLAGVQETQYF.

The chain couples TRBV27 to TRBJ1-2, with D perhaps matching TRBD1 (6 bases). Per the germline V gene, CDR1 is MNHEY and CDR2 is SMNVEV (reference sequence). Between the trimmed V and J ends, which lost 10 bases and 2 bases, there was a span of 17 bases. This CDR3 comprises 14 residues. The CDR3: CATAAGQLNYGYTF. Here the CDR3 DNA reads TGTGCCACCGCGGCGGGACAACTAAACTATGGCTACACCTTC.

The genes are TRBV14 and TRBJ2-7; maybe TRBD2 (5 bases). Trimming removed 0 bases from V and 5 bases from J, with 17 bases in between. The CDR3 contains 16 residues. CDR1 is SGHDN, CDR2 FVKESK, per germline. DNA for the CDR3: TGTGCCAGCAGCCAAGATTATCAGGAGGTTATCCACGAGCAGTACTTC. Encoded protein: CASSQDYQEVIHEQYF.

The CDR3 region has the DNA TGCGCCAGCAGTGAGTCTCGGGGGGACACTGAAGCTTTCTTT. It is translated as CASSESRGDTEAFF. This chain links TRBV10-2 with TRBJ1-1; D is perhaps TRBD1 (5 bases). Trimming removed 0 bases at V and 3 bases at J, with 8 bases between. The germline V gene encodes CDR1 WSHSY and CDR2 SAAADI. The CDR3 runs 14 residues.

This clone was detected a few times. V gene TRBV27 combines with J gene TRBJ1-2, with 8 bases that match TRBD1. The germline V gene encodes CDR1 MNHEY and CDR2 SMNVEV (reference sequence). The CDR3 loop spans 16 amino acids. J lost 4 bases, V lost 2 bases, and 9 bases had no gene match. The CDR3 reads CASSLTPAGGSYGYTF. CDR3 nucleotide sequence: TGTGCCAGCAGTTTAACCCCGGCAGGGGGCAGCTATGGCTACACCTTC.

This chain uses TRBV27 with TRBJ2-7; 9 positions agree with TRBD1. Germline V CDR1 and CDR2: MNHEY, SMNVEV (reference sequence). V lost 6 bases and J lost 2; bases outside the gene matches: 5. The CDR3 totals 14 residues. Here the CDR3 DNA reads TGTGCCAGCAGCCCACGACAGGGGGCCTACGAGCAGTACTTC. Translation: CASSPRQGAYEQYF.

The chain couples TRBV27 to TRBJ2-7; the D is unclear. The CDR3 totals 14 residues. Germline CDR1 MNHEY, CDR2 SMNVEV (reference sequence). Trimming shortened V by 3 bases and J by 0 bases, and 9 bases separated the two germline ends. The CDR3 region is CASSFGRFSYEQYF. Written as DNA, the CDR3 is TGTGCCAGCAGTTTCGGCAGATTCTCCTACGAGCAGTACTTC.

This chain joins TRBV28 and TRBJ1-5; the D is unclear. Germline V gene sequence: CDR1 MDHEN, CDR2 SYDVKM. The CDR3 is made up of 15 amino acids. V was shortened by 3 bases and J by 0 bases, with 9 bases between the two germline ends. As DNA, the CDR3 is TGTGCCAGCAGTTTTGTCCGAGTTAGCAATCAGCCCCAGCATTTT. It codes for CASSFVRVSNQPQHF.

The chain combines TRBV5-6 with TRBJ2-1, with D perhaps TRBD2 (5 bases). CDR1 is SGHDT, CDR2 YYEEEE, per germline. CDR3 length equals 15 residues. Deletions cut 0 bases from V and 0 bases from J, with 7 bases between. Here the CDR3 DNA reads TGTGCCAGCAGCTTGGCGGGGAGCTCCTACAATGAGCAGTTCTTC. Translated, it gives CASSLAGSSYNEQFF. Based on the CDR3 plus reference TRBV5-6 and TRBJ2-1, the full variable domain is DAGVTQSPTHLIKTRGQQVTLRCSPKSGHDTVSWYQQALGQGPQFIFQYYEEEERQRGNFPDRFSGHQFPNYSSELNVNALLLGDSALYLCASSLAGSSYNEQFFGPGTRLTVL.

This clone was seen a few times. The CDR3 DNA follows: TGTGCCAGCAGTTTAGGCGGTATGGAAAAACTAGGTACGCAGTATTTT. It codes for CASSLGGMEKLGTQYF. The rearrangement uses TRBV28 and TRBJ2-3; perhaps TRBD2 as D (5 bases). Between the trimmed V and J ends, which lost 2 bases and 8 bases, there was a span of 20 bases. Germline values: CDR1 MDHEN, CDR2 SYDVKM. The CDR3 contains 16 residues.

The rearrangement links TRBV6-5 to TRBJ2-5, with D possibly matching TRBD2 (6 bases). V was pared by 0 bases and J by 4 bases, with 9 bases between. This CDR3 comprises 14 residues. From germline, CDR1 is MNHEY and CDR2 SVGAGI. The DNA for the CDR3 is TGTGCCAGCAGTTACTCGGGGGGAGCAGAGACCCAGTACTTC. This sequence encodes CASSYSGGAETQYF.

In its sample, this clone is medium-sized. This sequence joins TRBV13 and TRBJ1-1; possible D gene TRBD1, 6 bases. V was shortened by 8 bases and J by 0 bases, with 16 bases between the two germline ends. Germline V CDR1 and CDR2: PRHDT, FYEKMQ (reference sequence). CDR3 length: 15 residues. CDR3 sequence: CASDRRGGMNTEAFF. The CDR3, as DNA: TGTGCCAGCGATAGGAGGGGGGGAATGAACACTGAAGCTTTCTTT.

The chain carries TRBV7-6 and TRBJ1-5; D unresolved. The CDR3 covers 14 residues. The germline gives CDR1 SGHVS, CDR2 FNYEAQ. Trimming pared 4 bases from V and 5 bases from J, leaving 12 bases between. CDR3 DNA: TGTGCCAGCAGCTCGGCGGGAGGGCATCAGCCCCAGCATTTT. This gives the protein CASSSAGGHQPQHF.

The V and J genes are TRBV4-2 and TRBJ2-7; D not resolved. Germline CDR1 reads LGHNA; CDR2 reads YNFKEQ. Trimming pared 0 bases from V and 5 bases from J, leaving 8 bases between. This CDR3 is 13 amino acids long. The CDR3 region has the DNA TGTGCCAGCAGCCAAGAAATGGCCGACGAGCAGTACTTC. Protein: CASSQEMADEQYF.

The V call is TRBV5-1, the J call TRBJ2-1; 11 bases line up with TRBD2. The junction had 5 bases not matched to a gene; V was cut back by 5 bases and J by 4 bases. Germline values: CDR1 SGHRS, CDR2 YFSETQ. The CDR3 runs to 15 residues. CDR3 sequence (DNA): TGCGCCAGCAGACTTCGGACTAGCGGGTACAATGAGCAGTTCTTC. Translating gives CASRLRTSGYNEQFF.

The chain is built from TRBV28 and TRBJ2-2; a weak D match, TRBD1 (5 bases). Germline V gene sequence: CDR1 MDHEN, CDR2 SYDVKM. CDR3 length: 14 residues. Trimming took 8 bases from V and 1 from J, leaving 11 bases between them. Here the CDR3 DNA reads TGTGCCAGCGACCTCCAGGGGAACACCGGGGAGCTGTTTTTT. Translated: CASDLQGNTGELFF.